The 3 T cell receptor beta chains listed next were all sequenced from one sample in a study of blood T cell repertoires in COVID-19. Some clones are missing from TCRdb's copy, which holds only in-frame ones; the method was immunoSEQ multiplex PCR. The sample has 250,000 to 300,000 clones, roughly 88% seen once. Sequencing was performed on PBMCs or T cells enriched from blood (not recorded which). These receptors all come from a woman aged 45-65 years who had recovered from COVID-19.

About this clone itself: A read error may account for a junction end that differs from germline. The rearrangement links TRBV29-1 to TRBJ1-1; no reliable D call. The germline V gene has CDR1 SQVTM and CDR2 ANQGSEA. The CDR3 has 12 residues. The CDR3 here is CSGERWNTEAFF. The CDR3 DNA follows: TGCAGCGGTGAACGGTGGAACACTGAAGCTTTCTTT.

A note on this clone: Other DNA sequences in this sample translate to the same CDR3. This chain joins TRBV28 and TRBJ1-1; 7 nucleotides agree with TRBD1. Germline assignment: CDR1 MDHEN and CDR2 SYDVKM. The CDR3 covers 14 residues. V was clipped by 7 bases and J by 2 bases; unmatched bases: 7. Written as DNA, the CDR3 is TGTGCCAGCACTCGACAGGGTGCTAACACTGAAGCTTTCTTT. It is translated as CASTRQGANTEAFF.

This clone was seen only once. This chain uses TRBV5-4 with TRBJ2-5; 7 positions match TRBD1. CDR1 and CDR2 (germline): SGHNT, YYREEE (reference sequence). The trim removed 3 bases at V and 5 bases at J, leaving 4 bases unmatched. The CDR3 has 13 residues. CDR3 bases: TGTGCCAGCAGCTCAGGGGGTCTGGAGACCCAGTACTTC. Its translation: CASSSGGLETQYF.